The 13 T cell receptor beta chains listed next were all sequenced from one sample in a study of cytomegalovirus exposure and HLA in healthy donors. The study ran its PCR with 60 Vbeta and 13 Jbeta primers. Measured with immunoSEQ multiplex PCR; TCRdb has only the in-frame clones, and not every one. The sample yields fewer than 150,000 clones, about 78% seen once. The sequenced sample was PBMCs. These receptors came from a man aged 40-49 years in good health and CMV-seropositive.

The chain has TRBV5-4 and TRBJ1-2, with TRBD1 as a possible D gene (5 bases). The CDR3 spans 13 residues. Trimming removed 3 bases at V and 6 bases at J, with 12 bases between. Germline lookup yields CDR1 SGHNT and CDR2 YYREEE (reference sequence). The CDR3, as DNA: TGTGCCAGCAGCTCTTTCTCAGGGAATGGCTACACCTTC. It yields the protein CASSSFSGNGYTF.

The chain employs TRBV28 and TRBJ1-2; no firm D call. CDR3 length: 11 amino acids. CDR1 MDHEN and CDR2 SYDVKM come from the germline V gene. Trimming pared 10 bases from V and 6 bases from J, leaving 12 bases between. Here the CDR3 reads CATHMHNGYTF. The CDR3 bases are TGTGCCACACACATGCACAATGGCTACACCTTC.

This chain joins TRBV4-3 and TRBJ1-4, with a weak D call TRBD1 (5 bases). V lost 1 base and J 5 bases, leaving 17 bases between the germline ends. CDR3 length equals 17 residues. The germline V gene has CDR1 LGHNA and CDR2 YSLEER. CDR3 loop: CASSQAPSGVGNEKLFF. The DNA of the CDR3 is TGCGCCAGCAGCCAAGCGCCCTCGGGGGTGGGAAATGAAAAACTGTTTTTT.

In nucleotides, the CDR3 is TGTGCCAGCAGCTGGGTGACTTGGGAGCAGTACTTC. Amino acid sequence: CASSWVTWEQYF. The chain recombines TRBV11-2 with TRBJ2-7; the D is unclear. Germline CDR1 SGHAT, CDR2 FQNNGV. Trimming took off 4 bases at V and 7 bases at J, with 11 bases between the two ends. There are 12 residues in the CDR3.

The chain carries TRBV4-2 and TRBJ2-1; TRBD2 agrees at 11 bases. Germline lookup yields CDR1 LGHNA and CDR2 YNFKEQ. J gave up 7 bases and V 0 bases, and 5 bases lay outside the gene matches. This CDR3 contains 16 residues. The CDR3 DNA sequence: TGTGCCAGCAGCCAAGATTGGCGACTAGCGGGAAATGAGCAGTTCTTC. The encoded protein is CASSQDWRLAGNEQFF.

This chain links TRBV7-9 with TRBJ2-5; D may be TRBD1 (6 bases). Germline V gives CDR1 SEHNR, CDR2 FQNEAQ (reference sequence). The CDR3 loop spans 18 amino acids. Trimming removed 4 bases from V and 4 bases from J, with 25 bases in between. In DNA, the CDR3 is TGTGCCAGCAGCTCCATACTTCAGGGGCGCGGGTGGCTAGAGACCCAGTACTTC. Translation: CASSSILQGRGWLETQYF.

This chain links TRBV5-8 with TRBJ2-7; 10 bases map to TRBD2. Per the germline V gene, CDR1 is SGHTS and CDR2 is YDEGEE. The length of the CDR3 is 14 residues. Trimming at V came to 3 bases and at J to 6 bases, leaving 6 bases not matched to a gene. The CDR3 DNA reads TGTGCCAGCAGCTGGGGGGGACTAGCGACCGAGCAGTACTTC. This gives the protein CASSWGGLATEQYF.

The chain uses TRBV7-2 and TRBJ1-2, with D perhaps TRBD1 (6 bases). The CDR3 runs to 17 residues. V lost 1 base and J 4 bases, leaving 19 bases between the germline ends. Per germline, CDR1 SGHTA and CDR2 FQGNSA. CDR3 sequence (DNA): TGTGCCAGCAGCTTAGACGGGACCTATGGACAGTCCTATGGCTACACCTTC. It translates to CASSLDGTYGQSYGYTF. The full variable domain, completed using reference TRBV7-2 and TRBJ1-2, is GAGVSQSPSNKVTEKGKDVELRCDPISGHTALYWYRQSLGQGLEFLIYFQGNSAPDKSGLPSDRFSAERTGGSVSTLTIQRTQQEDSAVYLCASSLDGTYGQSYGYTFGSGTRLTVV.

The V call is TRBV6-5, the J call TRBJ2-7; 9 bases align to TRBD2. CDR1 and CDR2 from the germline V gene are MNHEY and SVGAGI. V dropped 6 bases and J dropped 4; count of bases not matched to a gene: 7. CDR3 length: 14 amino acids. The CDR3 region is CASSVAGEDYEQYF. The DNA of the CDR3 is TGTGCCAGCAGCGTAGCGGGAGAAGATTACGAGCAGTACTTC.

The chain combines TRBV4-1 with TRBJ2-7, with D tentatively TRBD2 (6 bases). Trimming took off 4 bases at V and 6 bases at J, with 13 bases between the two ends. The germline V gene encodes CDR1 MGHRA and CDR2 YSYEKL. This CDR3 region has 13 residues. In DNA, the CDR3 is TGCGCCAGCAGCCCAGGAGGGGCGGGCGAGCAGTACTTC. This encodes CASSPGGAGEQYF.

Notes on this clone: The sample has other DNA sequences that encode this CDR3 too. The chain employs TRBV6-6 and TRBJ2-5; TRBD1 is a possible D gene (5 bases). CDR3 length: 12 residues. The germline V gene encodes CDR1 MNHNY and CDR2 SVGAGI (reference sequence). With 2 bases removed from V and 4 bases from J, the gap between germline ends came to 5 bases. The CDR3 nucleotides read TGTGCCAGCAGTTACAGGGGAGAGACCCAGTACTTC. Residues: CASSYRGETQYF.

The chain recombines TRBV29-1 with TRBJ2-1, with TRBD1 matching 10 bases. Germline CDR1 reads SQVTM; CDR2 reads ANQGSEA. The V gene end was trimmed by 4 bases and the J gene end by 6 bases; junction bases not matched to a gene: 9. CDR3 length: 15 amino acids. The CDR3 sequence: CSVALRDRGINEQFF. DNA for the CDR3: TGCAGCGTTGCCCTACGGGACAGGGGAATCAATGAGCAGTTCTTC.

This clone was observed a handful of times. The chain couples TRBV27 to TRBJ1-2, with 8 positions matching TRBD1. Germline V gene data show CDR1 as MNHEY and CDR2 as SMNVEV (reference sequence). The CDR3 extends over 17 amino acids. V was clipped by 4 bases and J by 1 base; unmatched bases: 11. In nucleotides, the CDR3 is TGTGCCAGCAGTTCAGGCGGCAGGGGGCGCCTTAACTATGGCTACACCTTC. It is translated as CASSSGGRGRLNYGYTF.